This note documents a single T cell receptor beta chain sequence. Within the sample, other DNA sequences also encode this same CDR3. The data were taken from a study of shared clonotypes between healthy human individuals. Measured with immunoSEQ multiplex PCR; TCRdb has only the in-frame clones, and not every one. The profile shows 780,000 or so clones, 55% to 80% of them singletons. CDR3 length: 10 amino acids. Germline lookup yields CDR1 MDHEN and CDR2 SYDVKM. The V gene lost 8 bases and the J gene lost 4 bases, with 3 bases spanning the gap. Sequenced input: memory CD4+ T cells sorted from blood. Regarding subset: CD45RA-negative fraction. The origin of this receptor is a woman aged 30 to 39 in good health. V gene TRBV28 combines with J gene TRBJ1-5; D gene ambiguous. CDR3 coding DNA: TGTGCCAGCTCAAATCAGCCCCAGCATTTT. Translation: CASSNQPQHF.